This TCR beta chain was recovered during a study of control samples from healthy donors and cancer patients. This clone appeared a single time. Profiling relied on immunoSEQ multiplex PCR, and the TCRdb table lists in-frame clones only, not all of them. The sample shows about 150,000 clones, roughly 94% of them seen only once. This CDR3 comprises 11 residues. Per germline, CDR1 SNHLY and CDR2 FYNNEI. V was cut by 3 bases and J by 8 bases, with 4 bases left in between. The rearrangement joins TRBV2 to TRBJ1-4; no reliable D call. Sequenced material: blood. This clonotype was sampled from a man aged 40-49 years in good health. CDR3 nucleotide sequence: TGTGCCAGCAGTGATTGGGAAAAACTGTTTTTT. Translation gives CASSDWEKLFF.